What follows are 19 T cell receptor beta chains derived from one specimen sequenced in a study of cytomegalovirus exposure and HLA in healthy donors. This table comes from immunoSEQ multiplex PCR, and its TCRdb copy is limited to in-frame clones, with some not included. This table has over 150,000 clones, under 95% appearing once. The sample was PBMCs. The receptors were sampled from a woman younger than 35 in good health and CMV-seropositive.

The V call is TRBV4-2, the J call TRBJ2-2; no definite D call. The CDR3 runs 14 residues. V was cut by 1 base and J by 5 bases, with 8 bases left in between. From germline, CDR1 is LGHNA and CDR2 YNFKEQ. The CDR3 protein is CASSQVLRTGELFF. CDR3 coding DNA: TGTGCCAGCAGCCAAGTGCTCAGGACCGGGGAGCTGTTTTTT.

This chain uses TRBV2 with TRBJ1-5; 10 bases line up with TRBD1. V dropped 2 bases and J dropped 7; count of bases not matched to a gene: 5. The length of the CDR3 is 15 residues. CDR1 SNHLY and CDR2 FYNNEI come from the germline V gene. CDR3 amino acids: CASSERGTGVQPQHF. For the CDR3, the DNA is TGTGCCAGCAGTGAAAGGGGGACAGGGGTACAGCCCCAGCATTTT.

The V and J genes are TRBV6-5 and TRBJ2-1; the match to TRBD2 covers 12 bases. The CDR3 spans 15 residues. V was clipped by 4 bases and J by 7 bases; unmatched bases: 5. Germline V gene sequence: CDR1 MNHEY, CDR2 SVGAGI. CDR3 DNA sequence: TGTGCCAGCAGTTTTAGGACTAGCGGGGTTAATGAGCAGTTCTTC. Encoded protein: CASSFRTSGVNEQFF.

The gene calls are TRBV18 and TRBJ2-5; TRBD2 agrees at 9 bases. V shed 3 bases and J 1 base; nucleotides not matched to a gene: 6. CDR1 and CDR2 from the germline V gene are KGHSH and LQKENI. The CDR3 is 16 residues long. Written as DNA, the CDR3 is TGTGCCAGCTCACCTGGGGCGGGGGGGCCCCAAGAGACCCAGTACTTC. Its translation: CASSPGAGGPQETQYF.

The chain carries TRBV19 and TRBJ2-2, with D possibly matching TRBD2 (6 bases). Germline V gene lookup returns CDR1 LNHDA and CDR2 SQIVND (reference sequence). Between the trimmed V and J ends, which lost 6 bases and 0 bases, there was a span of 11 bases. The CDR3 loop spans 15 amino acids. In nucleotides, the CDR3 is TGTGCCAGTAGCGCGGGACCAGCGAACACCGGGGAGCTGTTTTTT. Translated, it gives CASSAGPANTGELFF.

V and J are TRBV5-6 and TRBJ2-1, with 11 bases matching TRBD1. After removal of 4 bases from V and 5 bases from J, the junction contained 5 bases not matched to a gene. The CDR3 consists of 15 residues. The germline gives CDR1 SGHDT, CDR2 YYEEEE. The CDR3 coding sequence is TGTGCCAGCAGCCCTAGGACAGGGGGCAACAATGAGCAGTTCTTC. Translating it yields CASSPRTGGNNEQFF.

V is TRBV29-1 and J is TRBJ1-3; the D gene is possibly TRBD1 (5 bases). Trimming stripped 4 bases from V and 4 bases from J, with 8 bases between. Germline V gives CDR1 SQVTM, CDR2 ANQGSEA. The CDR3 length is 12 residues. CDR3 in amino acids: CSVAGFGNTIYF. DNA for the CDR3: TGCAGCGTTGCAGGGTTCGGAAACACCATATATTTT.

This clone was picked up one time. The chain links TRBV7-9 to TRBJ2-1; 13 bases map to TRBD2. The CDR3 is made up of 15 amino acids. V lost 4 bases and J lost 6; bases outside the gene matches: 3. CDR1 and CDR2 (germline): SEHNR, FQNEAQ (reference sequence). The CDR3 sequence: CASSYTSGRANEQFF. CDR3 DNA: TGTGCCAGCAGCTACACTAGCGGGAGGGCCAATGAGCAGTTCTTC.

This clone was counted between two and nine times. The chain combines TRBV7-6 with TRBJ2-7; D may be TRBD1 (5 bases). V lost 2 bases, J lost 0 bases, and 11 bases lay in between. CDR3 length equals 15 residues. Germline lookup yields CDR1 SGHVS and CDR2 FNYEAQ. The CDR3 sequence: CASSLWPDSSYEQYF. The CDR3 DNA is TGTGCCAGCAGCTTATGGCCCGACAGCTCCTACGAGCAGTACTTC.

This clone was found once. This same CDR3 is encoded by further DNA sequences in the sample. The chain recombines TRBV5-1 with TRBJ1-2, with D perhaps TRBD1 (6 bases). The CDR3 has 13 amino acids. Germline values: CDR1 SGHRS, CDR2 YFSETQ. Trimming cost V 0 bases and J 4 bases, with 7 bases left between them. The CDR3 DNA sequence: TGCGCCAGCAGCTTGGTACAGGGCTATGGCTACACCTTC. It yields the protein CASSLVQGYGYTF.

This sequence joins TRBV7-8 and TRBJ1-5, with 9 nucleotides matching TRBD1. Trimming took 0 bases from V and 6 from J; bases not matched to a gene: 3. Germline V gene sequence: CDR1 SGHVS, CDR2 FQNEAQ. The CDR3 spans 15 residues. The CDR3 region has the DNA TGTGCCAGCAGCTTAGCCTGGGACAGGGTTCAGCCCCAGCATTTT. Its translation: CASSLAWDRVQPQHF.

This clone was observed once. The rearrangement uses TRBV18 and TRBJ2-7; the match to TRBD1 covers 9 bases. The V gene end was trimmed by 3 bases and the J gene end by 3 bases; junction bases not matched to a gene: 9. CDR1 is KGHSH, CDR2 LQKENI, per germline. This CDR3 comprises 16 residues. Written as DNA, the CDR3 is TGTGCCAGCTCACCTCCCCGGACAGGGGCGGACTACGAGCAGTACTTC. It translates to CASSPPRTGADYEQYF.

J is TRBJ1-4 and V is TRBV9, with TRBD1 matching 9 bases. CDR1 is SGDLS and CDR2 is YYNGEE in the germline V gene. V shed 7 bases and J 8 bases; nucleotides not matched to a gene: 12. CDR3 size: 15 residues. In DNA, the CDR3 is TGTGCCAGCTGTCCGTCCGGGGGACAGGGAGAAAAACTGTTTTTT. This codes for CASCPSGGQGEKLFF.

V usage is TRBV2 and J usage is TRBJ2-3; the D gene is possibly TRBD2 (5 bases). Deletions cut 4 bases from V and 4 bases from J, with 9 bases between. This CDR3 is built from 13 residues. Germline V CDR1 and CDR2: SNHLY, FYNNEI. In nucleotides, the CDR3 is TGTGCCAGCAGTGGGGGAGTTTCAGATACGCAGTATTTT. Amino acids: CASSGGVSDTQYF.

The chain links TRBV2 to TRBJ1-3; 9 positions match TRBD1. Germline V gene data show CDR1 as SNHLY and CDR2 as FYNNEI. The CDR3 has 13 amino acids. Unmatched junction bases numbered 2, after V lost 5 bases and J lost 6 bases. The CDR3 loop reads CASSTGGPNTIYF. The CDR3 nucleotides read TGTGCCAGCAGTACAGGGGGCCCAAACACCATATATTTT. The whole variable domain, remainder taken from reference TRBV2 and TRBJ1-3, is EPEVTQTPSHQVTQMGQEVILRCVPISNHLYFYWYRQILGQKVEFLVSFYNNEISEKSEIFDDQFSVERPDGSNFTLKIRSTKLEDSAMYFCASSTGGPNTIYFGEGSWLTVV.

The V and J genes are TRBV7-9 and TRBJ2-2; D is undetermined. The germline gives CDR1 SEHNR, CDR2 FQNEAQ (reference sequence). V was clipped by 3 bases and J by 3 bases, with 5 bases between them. The CDR3 loop spans 13 amino acids. In nucleotides, the CDR3 is TGTGCCAGCAGCTTCCGGGACACCGGGGAGCTGTTTTTT. It translates to CASSFRDTGELFF.

The chain is built from TRBV30 and TRBJ1-6; 8 nucleotides line up with TRBD1. Germline V gives CDR1 GTSNPN, CDR2 SVGIG (reference sequence). The CDR3 consists of 16 residues. V lost 5 bases and J lost 6; bases outside the gene matches: 12. CDR3 coding DNA: TGTGCCTGGGACACCTCCTTCGGACAGGGTAATTCACCCCTCCACTTT. Protein product: CAWDTSFGQGNSPLHF.

This clone was seen only a few times. This chain links TRBV19 with TRBJ1-2, with TRBD1 matching 8 bases. CDR1 is LNHDA, CDR2 SQIVND, per germline (reference sequence). The CDR3 contains 13 residues. Trimming removed 6 bases from V and 7 bases from J; junction bases left unmatched: 7. The CDR3 region has the DNA TGTGCCAGTAGCCAGGGGGCAGTAGGTGGCTACACCTTC. Its translation is CASSQGAVGGYTF. The full variable domain, its missing parts supplied by reference TRBV19 and TRBJ1-2, is DGGITQSPKYLFRKEGQNVTLSCEQNLNHDAMYWYRQDPGQGLRLIYYSQIVNDFQKGDIAEGYSVSREKKESFPLTVTSAQKNPTAFYLCASSQGAVGGYTFGSGTRLTVV.

The chain uses TRBV4-2 and TRBJ2-7, with 7 bases lining up with TRBD2. This CDR3 is 17 amino acids long. V lost 0 bases and J lost 3; bases outside the gene matches: 11. CDR1 and CDR2 from the germline V gene are LGHNA and YNFKEQ. The chain's CDR3 is CASSQDQGAGSFYEQYF. The CDR3 region has the DNA TGTGCCAGCAGCCAAGATCAGGGAGCGGGGTCTTTCTACGAGCAGTACTTC.